Listed here are 25 T cell receptor beta chains from one sample, sequenced in a study of beta chain features in type 1 diabetes (dated by TCRdb to the late 2010s). Receptors were amplified or captured by the immunoSEQ multiplex PCR assay. All of the isolated RNA was reverse transcribed with the High Capacity cDNA Reverse Transcription Kit, so expressed TCRB transcripts were sequenced. TCRdb retrieved this table from immuneACCESS and kept in-frame rearrangements only. Not all clones are present; in checked studies, unresolved V genes account for under half, and no reason is known for the remainder. Present in this sample are 900,000 or so clones, around a sixth of which were seen just once. Jointly, the top ten make up 0.023% of the sample. The sample taken for sequencing was naive CD4+ T cells from blood. The cell subset or site label, read with the paper, signifies: true naive CD4+ T cells. Receptors originate from a woman aged 18-30 years in good health.

There are a few counts of this clone. This chain connects TRBV5-4 to TRBJ1-2, with D hard to call. CDR3 size: 13 residues. V dropped 4 bases and J dropped 4 bases, with 11 bases sitting between them. Looked up from germline, CDR1 is SGHNT and CDR2 is YYREEE (reference sequence). This CDR3 is CASSGSRIYGYTF. CDR3 coding DNA: TGTGCCAGCAGCGGGAGTAGGATCTATGGCTACACCTTC.

This chain joins TRBV25-1 and TRBJ2-2, with D possibly matching TRBD2 (5 bases). Germline V gene sequence: CDR1 MGHDK, CDR2 SYGVNS. The CDR3 is 16 residues long. V was pared by 1 base and J by 2 bases, with 11 bases between. For the CDR3, the DNA is TGTGCCAGCAGTGAATGGGATTCGGGAAACACCGGGGAGCTGTTTTTT. The encoded protein is CASSEWDSGNTGELFF.

V gene TRBV6-6 combines with J gene TRBJ2-7; 7 positions match TRBD2. With V trimmed by 2 bases and J by 2 bases, 9 bases remained unmatched. This CDR3 is 16 amino acids long. Germline V lookup: CDR1 MNHNY, CDR2 SVGAGI (reference sequence). CDR3 bases: TGTGCCAGCAGTTACGAGGGGAGGGAGACAACCTACGAGCAGTACTTC. Its protein is CASSYEGRETTYEQYF.

A few counts support this clone. The same CDR3 can be traced to other DNA sequences in this sample. The chain uses TRBV18 and TRBJ1-1; no reliable D call. V lost 2 bases and J 5 bases, leaving 9 bases between the germline ends. Germline V gene lookup returns CDR1 KGHSH and CDR2 LQKENI. This CDR3 contains 13 residues. The CDR3 spells CASSPSSRTEAFF. The CDR3 DNA reads as TGTGCCAGCTCACCAAGCTCCCGGACTGAAGCTTTCTTT. The variable domain in full, with the rest retrieved from reference TRBV18 and TRBJ1-1, is NAGVMQNPRHLVRRRGQEARLRCSPMKGHSHVYWYRQLPEEGLKFMVYLQKENIIDESGMPKERFSAEFPKEGPSILRIQQVVRGDSAAYFCASSPSSRTEAFFGQGTRLTVV.

The V call is TRBV20-1, the J call TRBJ1-2; D gene ambiguous. The CDR3 is 11 residues long. Germline CDR1 reads DFQATT; CDR2 reads SNEGSKA (reference sequence). With 1 base removed from V and 7 bases from J, the gap between germline ends came to 7 bases. Here the CDR3 DNA reads TGCAGTGCTAGAGGGACGAGTGGCTACACCTTC. Translated, it gives CSARGTSGYTF.

The V call is TRBV11-2, the J call TRBJ1-2; 8 bases are a match to TRBD1. V was clipped by 5 bases and J by 3 bases; unmatched bases: 8. The CDR3 sequence is 15 residues long. Germline V CDR1 and CDR2: SGHAT, FQNNGV. CDR3 DNA sequence: TGTGCCAGCAGCCGAAAGGACAGGGAAGACTATGGCTACACCTTC. It translates to CASSRKDREDYGYTF.

The V and J genes are TRBV11-2 and TRBJ2-1; no definite D call. The CDR3 runs to 15 residues. Trimming cost V 4 bases and J 0 bases, with 10 bases left between them. CDR1 SGHAT and CDR2 FQNNGV come from the germline V gene. The CDR3 DNA sequence: TGTGCCAGCAGCTACCTACTGAGCTCCTACAATGAGCAGTTCTTC. Protein sequence: CASSYLLSSYNEQFF.

A few counts support this clone. This chain connects TRBV11-2 to TRBJ1-4; a possible D gene is TRBD1 (6 bases). CDR1 and CDR2 (germline): SGHAT, FQNNGV. Trimming removed 5 bases at V and 8 bases at J, with 15 bases between. The CDR3 totals 14 residues. CDR3 coding DNA: TGTGCCAGCAGCCCCCTGGGGGCGATAGAAAAACTGTTTTTT. This codes for CASSPLGAIEKLFF.

V usage is TRBV5-4 and J usage is TRBJ1-5; D might be TRBD1 (5 bases). CDR3 length: 12 amino acids. V lost 4 bases to trimming and J lost 7 bases, with 9 bases between them. Germline-derived CDR1 and CDR2 are SGHNT and YYREEE (reference sequence). CDR3 amino acids: CASSLQGQPQHF. The CDR3 DNA sequence: TGTGCCAGCAGCCTCCAGGGCCAGCCCCAGCATTTT.

This clone turned up a few times. In the same sample, other DNA sequences code for this CDR3. The V and J genes are TRBV7-3 and TRBJ1-1, with D tentatively TRBD1 (6 bases). CDR1 and CDR2 from the germline V gene are SGHTA and FQGTGA. The V end was cut by 5 bases, the J end by 1 base, with 8 bases between. The CDR3 loop spans 13 amino acids. In DNA form, the CDR3 reads TGTGCCAGCAGCCTACAGGGGAACACTGAAGCTTTCTTT. Translated: CASSLQGNTEAFF.

The chain couples TRBV25-1 to TRBJ2-3; D is unresolved. The CDR3 runs 13 residues. The germline CDR1 and CDR2 sequences are MGHDK and SYGVNS. Deletions cut 5 bases from V and 5 bases from J, with 11 bases between. The CDR3 reads CASSIHPRDTQYF. The CDR3 DNA reads as TGTGCCAGCAGTATCCACCCTCGAGATACGCAGTATTTT. Based on the CDR3 plus reference TRBV25-1 and TRBJ2-3, the full variable domain is EADIYQTPRYLVIGTGKKITLECSQTMGHDKMYWYQQDPGMELHLIHYSYGVNSTEKGDLSSESTVSRIRTEHFPLTLESARPSHTSQYLCASSIHPRDTQYFGPGTRLTVL.

In this sample, this clone turned up a few times. The chain employs TRBV10-3 and TRBJ2-7; no definite D call. CDR1 ENHRY and CDR2 SYGVKD come from the germline V gene. CDR3 size: 11 residues. Deletions cut 2 bases from V and 3 bases from J, with 2 bases between. CDR3 sequence (DNA): TGTGCCATCAGTGAGAACTACGAGCAGTACTTC. Protein product: CAISENYEQYF.

The V and J genes are TRBV5-4 and TRBJ2-1; tentatively, D is TRBD2 (6 bases). In germline, CDR1 is SGHNT, CDR2 YYREEE (reference sequence). Trimming removed 0 bases from V and 10 bases from J, with 11 bases in between. This CDR3 comprises 13 residues. The CDR3 sequence is CASSLDPAGEQFF. The DNA for the CDR3 is TGTGCCAGCAGCTTGGATCCCGCGGGGGAGCAGTTCTTC. The full variable domain, in which reference TRBV5-4 and TRBJ2-1 provide the parts outside the CDR3, is ETGVTQSPTHLIKTRGQQVTLRCSSQSGHNTVSWYQQALGQGPQFIFQYYREEENGRGNFPPRFSGLQFPNYSSELNVNALELDDSALYLCASSLDPAGEQFFGPGTRLTVL.

DNA for the CDR3: TGTGCCAGCAGGAGAACCGGCACTGAAGCTTTCTTT. Protein product: CASRRTGTEAFF. The genes are TRBV2 and TRBJ1-1, with D unclear. The CDR3 has 12 residues. Germline V gene data show CDR1 as SNHLY and CDR2 as FYNNEI. Trimming removed 6 bases from V and 4 bases from J, with 9 bases in between.

This clone was recorded a few times. V usage is TRBV23-1 and J usage is TRBJ1-2; maybe TRBD1 (6 bases). TRBV23-1 is an ORF, and what it does is uncertain. This CDR3 region has 20 residues. Trimming shortened V by 1 base and J by 6 bases, and 30 bases separated the two germline ends. This CDR3 reads CASSQFIRDRPLNLSDGYTF. Written as DNA, the CDR3 is TGCGCCAGCAGTCAATTTATACGCGACAGGCCCCTTAATCTGAGCGATGGCTACACCTTC.

In this sample, this clone turned up a few times. This rearrangement joins TRBV10-3 to TRBJ2-6; D gene ambiguous. The germline V gene encodes CDR1 ENHRY and CDR2 SYGVKD. V was trimmed by 4 bases and J by 0 bases, leaving 7 bases between them. The CDR3 loop spans 15 amino acids. CDR3 in amino acids: CAISASPSGANVLTF. Written as DNA, the CDR3 is TGTGCCATCAGTGCCTCCCCCTCTGGGGCCAACGTCCTGACTTTC.

The V gene is TRBV7-2, the J gene TRBJ2-1; no reliable D call. V shed 4 bases and J shed 9 bases, with 10 bases lying between them. The CDR3 has 12 amino acids. The germline V gene has CDR1 SGHTA and CDR2 FQGNSA. CDR3 residues: CASSSDSGEQFF. The CDR3 DNA reads TGTGCCAGCAGCTCGGATTCAGGTGAGCAGTTCTTC.

The chain recombines TRBV6-5 with TRBJ2-2; D may be TRBD1 (6 bases). Germline CDR1 MNHEY, CDR2 SVGAGI. V was pared by 7 bases and J by 4 bases, with 10 bases between. This CDR3 is built from 13 residues. CDR3 loop: CASTDSSTGELFF. DNA of the CDR3: TGTGCCAGCACGGACAGTTCCACCGGGGAGCTGTTTTTT.

This sequence joins TRBV28 and TRBJ2-4; 9 bases agree with TRBD2. The CDR3 totals 17 residues. The ends lost 5 bases at V and 3 bases at J; junction bases unmatched: 11. Germline lookup yields CDR1 MDHEN and CDR2 SYDVKM. CDR3 coding DNA: TGTGCCAGCAGTCCCTCGACTAGCGGAAACCTCAAAAACATTCAGTACTTC. This translates into CASSPSTSGNLKNIQYF.

The table lists this clone with a few counts. This chain links TRBV4-1 with TRBJ1-1, with D unclear. This CDR3 region has 15 residues. Trimming shortened V by 3 bases and J by 7 bases, and 18 bases separated the two germline ends. Germline loops: CDR1 MGHRA, CDR2 YSYEKL. CDR3 bases: TGCGCCAGCAGCCAGTTTGACACTTCTGAGGGTGAAGCTTTCTTT. Protein: CASSQFDTSEGEAFF.

This clone turned up a few times. The chain employs TRBV29-1 and TRBJ2-3, with 9 bases fitting TRBD2. Germline CDR1 SQVTM, CDR2 ANQGSEA. CDR3 length equals 16 residues. V was clipped by 5 bases and J by 4 bases; unmatched bases: 13. CDR3 coding DNA: TGCAGCGTTCGAGGCGGTGGCGGGAGGGCCGCAGATACGCAGTATTTT. This translates into CSVRGGGGRAADTQYF.

This clone was picked up a small number of times. The gene calls are TRBV28 and TRBJ1-2; a possible D gene is TRBD1 (6 bases). Trimming shortened V by 7 bases and J by 1 base, and 22 bases separated the two germline ends. This CDR3 comprises 17 residues. The germline V gene encodes CDR1 MDHEN and CDR2 SYDVKM. CDR3 region: CASTPPRGALVNYGYTF. The CDR3 DNA reads TGTGCCAGCACTCCACCCCGGGGGGCGCTGGTTAACTATGGCTACACCTTC.

This clone was counted between two and nine times. One end of the junction is discordant with germline, which a read error may explain. This chain links TRBV10-3 with TRBJ2-7; no clear D gene. Per the germline V gene, CDR1 is ENHRY and CDR2 is SYGVKD. The CDR3 sequence is 12 residues long. The CDR3 region has the DNA TGTGCCATCAGTGAGTCGACTGGTAAGCAGCACTTC. Protein sequence: CAISESTGKQHF.

The V call is TRBV10-3, the J call TRBJ1-2; D is uncertain. In germline, CDR1 is ENHRY, CDR2 SYGVKD. The CDR3 consists of 13 residues. The V gene lost 2 bases and the J gene lost 4 bases, with 8 bases spanning the gap. The CDR3 sequence is CAISELSPYGYTF. CDR3 sequence (DNA): TGTGCCATCAGTGAGCTCAGTCCCTATGGCTACACCTTC.

V usage is TRBV20-1 and J usage is TRBJ2-3; D is possibly TRBD1 (5 bases). The germline gives CDR1 DFQATT, CDR2 SNEGSKA (reference sequence). The CDR3 length is 11 residues. Trimming cost V 5 bases and J 6 bases, with 9 bases left between them. In DNA form, the CDR3 reads TGCAGTGCTCTCCACAGGGATACGCAGTATTTT. Residues: CSALHRDTQYF.